The source of this T cell receptor beta chain is a study of blood T cell repertoires in COVID-19 (dated by TCRdb to 2019 to 2021). For the study in its entirety: For ImmuneRACE Cohort 3, a participant was defined as recovered based on two consecutive negative NP/OP PCR tests, clearance by a healthcare professional, or resolution of symptoms. Samples from collaborators originated in the United States, Italy and Spain and spanned both the acute and convalescent phases of COVID-19. The prospective study material was composed of cDNA or gDNA derived from T cells, B-cell-depleted T cells, or PBMCs. Subjects who had been exposed to COVID-19, were actively infected with it, or had recovered from it provided the deeply sampled blood TCRbeta repertoires that made up the dataset. The repertoires were released in a freely available public database intended as a resource for research on the immune response to SARS-CoV-2. The samples were drawn from the first 160 participants of the ongoing ImmuneRACE study and from 1,254 subjects provided by 6 global collaborators. A de-identified subject ID, COVID-19 status, age in years and sex were almost always included in the sample metadata. Where HLA class I and class II types were available, the types were taken from metadata supplied by the sample provider, not from assay-based typing.

From a lookup of the germline V gene, CDR1 and CDR2 are MDHEN and SYDVKM. V sheds 5 bases and J sheds 1 base, leaving 11 bases between their ends. There are 14 amino acids in the CDR3, from cysteine to phenylalanine inclusive. Solely the CDR3 DNA is kept, with 42 bases framed from the first base. The immunoSEQ Assay, a bias-controlled multiplex PCR, was used to amplify TCRbeta CDR3 regions from genomic DNA. On the study's bioinformatics: Within the assay, amplification of reference gene primers was used to estimate how many nucleated cells each sample contained. To quantify the absolute abundance of each unique TCRbeta CDR3 rearrangement, sequence reads were collapsed and filtered. For each sample, productive Simpson clonality was calculated as the square root of Simpson's diversity index over productive rearrangements. TCRdb provides this immuneACCESS table in a form limited to in-frame rearrangements. Some clones are lacking; in checked studies, under half of them reflect an unresolved V gene, and why the rest are absent is not known. That table is the source of V, J and clone size, and D and trimming were worked out from the DNA. The sample table contains about 280,000 clones; only one count was recorded for roughly 91% of them. The ten top clones hold 2% to 2.5% of the sample.

Concerning this clone: The target of this receptor is not known. No clone much larger than this one lies a single base away; base qualities are absent.

Participants in the prospective study were aged about 18 to 95 years, lived in 20 to 25 United States geographic areas, and enrolled through a virtual design. In the prospective study, cohorts were assigned on the basis of participant-reported clinical history obtained from a screening survey and a study questionnaire. Each participant in the prospective study had whole blood, serum and a nasopharyngeal or oropharyngeal swab collected by mobile phlebotomists. Participants in the prospective study had the option to provide additional blood draws and questionnaires over an approximately 2-month period. Before DNA extraction, blood samples from the prospective study were shipped at room temperature or frozen. Results the study describes overall, beyond this receptor: How much clinical and demographic metadata was included differed by source and by participant, and the metadata was provided uncurated.

The clonotype was recovered from a woman aged 60-75 years in a cohort exposed to, infected with or recovered from COVID-19 (not recorded which). The chain was built from TRBV28 and TRBJ2-5; the best D guess is TRBD1, with 5 bases matching. The sequencing input was PBMCs or T cells enriched from blood (not recorded which). The DNA reads as follows: TGTGCCAGCAGTCCCACTGGGGCCCAAGAGACCCAGTACTTC. This encodes CASSPTGAQETQYF.